Shown below are 22 T cell receptor beta chains from a single sample sequenced in a study of technical replicates of blood from several donors. The table came from immunoSEQ multiplex PCR; TCRdb's copy has only in-frame clones and leaves some out. The data show about 75,000 clones, roughly 92% seen once. The sequenced sample was T cells isolated from PBMCs. The source of these receptors is a human donor in good health.

The table lists this clone with a few counts. The chain combines TRBV4-3 with TRBJ1-1; no clear D gene. V gave up 0 bases and J gave up 4 bases, with 9 bases separating them. The CDR3 has 14 amino acids. Germline V gene lookup returns CDR1 LGHNA and CDR2 YSLEER. CDR3 coding DNA: TGCGCCAGCAGCCAAGATCAGAGGGCCACTGAAGCTTTCTTT. It specifies CASSQDQRATEAFF.

In this sample, this clone turned up a few times. CDR3 nucleotides: TGTGCCAGCAGTGCAAACTCCTACGAGCAGTACTTC. Residues: CASSANSYEQYF. The chain links TRBV25-1 to TRBJ2-7; D is uncertain. In germline, CDR1 is MGHDK, CDR2 SYGVNS. The CDR3 runs 12 residues. V lost 4 bases and J lost 0, with 4 bases in between.

This clone was counted a single time. The genes are TRBV11-2 and TRBJ2-5; TRBD2 matches 7 bases. Trimming at V came to 4 bases and at J to 0 bases, leaving 17 bases not matched to a gene. CDR1 and CDR2 from the germline V gene are SGHAT and FQNNGV. The CDR3 contains 19 residues. CDR3 sequence reads: CASSSSPLYVREYQETQYF. The CDR3, as DNA: TGTGCCAGCAGCTCCTCTCCCCTTTACGTGCGGGAGTACCAAGAGACCCAGTACTTC.

The V call is TRBV7-3, the J call TRBJ2-1, with a weak D call TRBD1 (6 bases). Germline assignment: CDR1 SGHTA and CDR2 FQGTGA. V lost 3 bases to trimming and J lost 8 bases, with 20 bases between them. The CDR3 spans 16 residues. CDR3 sequence (DNA): TGTGCCAGCAGCTTGCAGGGGTGGGTGGGTCTCGATGAGCAGTTCTTC. It yields the protein CASSLQGWVGLDEQFF.

This clone was counted between two and nine times. This sequence joins TRBV9 and TRBJ1-4; TRBD1 might be the D (6 bases). Germline V gives CDR1 SGDLS, CDR2 YYNGEE. This CDR3 has 15 amino acids. Trimming shortened V by 4 bases and J by 0 bases, and 10 bases separated the two germline ends. CDR3 residues: CASSQQGATNEKLFF. Here the CDR3 DNA reads TGTGCCAGCAGCCAACAGGGTGCAACTAATGAAAAACTGTTTTTT. Combining the CDR3 with reference TRBV9 and TRBJ1-4 gives the whole variable domain DSGVTQTPKHLITATGQRVTLRCSPRSGDLSVYWYQQSLDQGLQFLIQYYNGEERAKGNILERFSAQQFPDLHSELNLSSLELGDSALYFCASSQQGATNEKLFFGSGTQLSVL.

This chain uses TRBV2 with TRBJ1-1; the D is unclear. CDR3 length equals 14 residues. CDR1 SNHLY and CDR2 FYNNEI come from the germline V gene. The V end was cut by 2 bases, the J end by 7 bases, with 14 bases between. The CDR3 spells CASSEPQELVEAFF. CDR3 DNA: TGTGCCAGCAGTGAACCTCAGGAACTTGTTGAAGCTTTCTTT.

The genes are TRBV20-1 and TRBJ1-2; D possibly corresponds to TRBD1 (6 bases). Trimming took 6 bases from V and 8 from J, leaving 13 bases between them. The CDR3 has 11 amino acids. CDR1 and CDR2 (germline): DFQATT, SNEGSKA (reference sequence). The CDR3 DNA is TGCAGTGCCAAAGGGGGTCACGGCTACACCTTC. This codes for CSAKGGHGYTF.

V is TRBV19 and J is TRBJ2-1, with 7 bases lining up with TRBD2. Germline values: CDR1 LNHDA, CDR2 SQIVND (reference sequence). This CDR3 is built from 14 residues. The ends lost 9 bases at V and 6 bases at J; junction bases unmatched: 11. The CDR3 sequence: CASSLGGLLNEQFF. DNA for the CDR3: TGTGCCAGCTCCTTGGGAGGGCTACTCAATGAGCAGTTCTTC.

The chain employs TRBV5-4 and TRBJ1-5; 10 positions agree with TRBD1. The V gene's germline CDR1 is SGHNT and CDR2 YYREEE (reference sequence). V lost 3 bases, J lost 7 bases, and 7 bases stayed unmatched. This CDR3 region has 15 residues. CDR3: CASSSGTGVSQPQHF. DNA of the CDR3: TGTGCCAGCAGCTCCGGGACAGGGGTGAGCCAGCCCCAGCATTTT. The whole variable domain, remainder taken from reference TRBV5-4 and TRBJ1-5, is ETGVTQSPTHLIKTRGQQVTLRCSSQSGHNTVSWYQQALGQGPQFIFQYYREEENGRGNFPPRFSGLQFPNYSSELNVNALELDDSALYLCASSSGTGVSQPQHFGDGTRLSIL.

In DNA, the CDR3 is TGTGCCAGTAGTTCCGGGAGCGCAACTAATGAAAAACTGTTTTTT. It translates to CASSSGSATNEKLFF. The chain employs TRBV19 and TRBJ1-4; D is unresolved. Germline loops: CDR1 LNHDA, CDR2 SQIVND (reference sequence). This CDR3 region has 15 residues. The V end was cut by 5 bases, the J end by 0 bases, with 10 bases between.

The genes are TRBV11-2 and TRBJ2-7, with D tentatively TRBD2 (6 bases). The CDR3 contains 15 residues. Germline V CDR1 and CDR2: SGHAT, FQNNGV. Trimming stripped 6 bases from V and 1 base from J, with 16 bases between. CDR3 loop: CASRNAGTGSYEQYF. CDR3 sequence (DNA): TGTGCCAGCAGGAACGCCGGGACTGGATCCTACGAGCAGTACTTC.

The rearrangement links TRBV19 to TRBJ2-7; 7 bases line up with TRBD1. V was clipped by 7 bases and J by 6 bases; unmatched bases: 3. Germline V gene sequence: CDR1 LNHDA, CDR2 SQIVND (reference sequence). This CDR3 has 11 residues. Here the CDR3 reads CASKGALEQYF. DNA for the CDR3: TGTGCCAGTAAGGGGGCTCTCGAGCAGTACTTC.

This clone was detected only once. The chain links TRBV7-3 to TRBJ2-1, with 8 bases fitting TRBD2. CDR3 length equals 16 residues. V was pared by 2 bases and J by 0 bases, with 3 bases of the junction left unmatched. Germline loops: CDR1 SGHTA, CDR2 FQGTGA. The chain's CDR3 is CASSLAGTSSYNEQFF. CDR3 sequence (DNA): TGTGCCAGCAGCTTAGCCGGGACTAGCTCCTACAATGAGCAGTTCTTC.

This clone was counted only a few times. V usage is TRBV9 and J usage is TRBJ2-5, with D maybe TRBD2 (5 bases). Germline CDR1 reads SGDLS; CDR2 reads YYNGEE. The ends were cut back, 4 bases at V and 5 bases at J, with 15 bases in the middle. CDR3 length: 14 amino acids. CDR3 in DNA: TGTGCCAGCAGCCTAAGAGGGAGAGGGGAGACCCAGTACTTC. The encoded protein is CASSLRGRGETQYF.

This clone has just a few counts. The V gene is TRBV7-8, the J gene TRBJ2-5, with 9 bases lining up with TRBD1. Per the germline V gene, CDR1 is SGHVS and CDR2 is FQNEAQ. V gave up 5 bases and J gave up 5 bases; unmatched junction bases: 9. The CDR3 consists of 15 residues. CDR3: CASSPGTGRQETQYF. CDR3 DNA sequence: TGTGCCAGCAGCCCAGGGACAGGGAGACAGGAGACCCAGTACTTC.

V is TRBV27 and J is TRBJ1-2; D gene ambiguous. CDR1 MNHEY and CDR2 SMNVEV come from the germline V gene (reference sequence). The CDR3 has 13 amino acids. V lost 3 bases and J 5 bases, leaving 10 bases between the germline ends. CDR3 amino acids: CASSLNTDYGYTF. The CDR3 bases are TGTGCCAGCAGTTTGAATACAGATTATGGCTACACCTTC.

The chain is built from TRBV5-4 and TRBJ2-1, with D possibly matching TRBD2 (5 bases). V was pared by 4 bases and J by 6 bases, with 17 bases between. CDR1 SGHNT and CDR2 YYREEE come from the germline V gene (reference sequence). The CDR3 is 15 amino acids. CDR3 residues: CASSQPTSNINEQFF. CDR3 bases: TGTGCCAGCAGCCAACCCACTAGTAATATCAATGAGCAGTTCTTC.

J is TRBJ2-7 and V is TRBV7-8; D is undetermined. The CDR3 spans 12 residues. Between the trimmed V and J ends, which lost 4 bases and 4 bases, there was a span of 8 bases. Germline V gene sequence: CDR1 SGHVS, CDR2 FQNEAQ. CDR3 sequence: CASSWAPYEQYF. CDR3 coding DNA: TGTGCCAGCAGCTGGGCCCCGTACGAGCAGTACTTC.

The CDR3: CASSLRTGEAFF. CDR3 nucleotides: TGTGCCAGCAGCCTTCGGACAGGGGAAGCTTTCTTT. V and J are TRBV7-2 and TRBJ1-1; 8 bases are a match to TRBD1. The CDR3 length is 12 residues. Germline V gene data show CDR1 as SGHTA and CDR2 as FQGNSA. Trimming cost V 5 bases and J 8 bases; bases outside gene matches: 4.

The gene calls are TRBV12-5 and TRBJ2-6; 7 bases line up with TRBD1. Germline V gives CDR1 LGHNT, CDR2 FRNRAP. The CDR3 runs 16 residues. With V trimmed by 6 bases and J by 2 bases, 7 bases remained unmatched. The CDR3 nucleotides are TGTGCTAGTGGACTAGAGACAGGGACTGGGGCCAACGTCCTGACTTTC. Translating gives CASGLETGTGANVLTF.

The chain recombines TRBV7-3 with TRBJ2-1; 10 positions agree with TRBD2. V lost 4 bases, J lost 2 bases, and 11 bases stayed unmatched. The CDR3 consists of 18 residues. Germline lookup yields CDR1 SGHTA and CDR2 FQGTGA. The CDR3 region is CASSSTGTSATTYNEQFF. The CDR3 nucleotides are TGTGCCAGCAGCTCAACCGGGACTAGCGCCACGACCTACAATGAGCAGTTCTTC.

V gene TRBV29-1 combines with J gene TRBJ2-1; 9 bases are shared with TRBD2. J was trimmed by 4 bases and V by 4 bases; bases with no gene match: 5. Germline CDR1 is SQVTM and CDR2 is ANQGSEA. This CDR3 is 14 amino acids long. The CDR3 region is CSVVGLAPYNEQFF. CDR3 coding DNA: TGCAGCGTTGTAGGACTAGCGCCATACAATGAGCAGTTCTTC.